A single sample is the source of the 23 T cell receptor beta chains below, sequenced in a study of T cells after yellow fever vaccination. TCRdb re-analysed the 5' RACE reads in MiXCR, keeping a single row per CDR3 protein. The table shows some 670,000 distinct CDR3 sequences, with roughly an eighth occurring only once. The sequenced sample was PBMCs, obtained on the day of the yellow fever booster vaccination. All receptors come from a man aged 25-45 years who received the YFV17D yellow fever vaccine.

V usage is TRBV12-3 or TRBV12-4 and J usage is TRBJ1-4; 9 nucleotides align to TRBD1. This CDR3 region has 15 residues. V shed 6 bases, J shed 2 bases, and the junction held 4 bases outside the gene matches. CDR3 loop: CASRTGGSTNEKLFF. The CDR3 DNA reads TGTGCCAGCAGGACAGGGGGAAGTACTAATGAAAAACTGTTTTTT.

The chain recombines TRBV5-1 with TRBJ2-1; D not certain. V was clipped by 0 bases and J by 9 bases, with 10 bases between them. CDR1 and CDR2 (germline): SGHRS, YFSETQ. This CDR3 is 13 amino acids long. This CDR3 is CASSLEGRTEQFF. CDR3 coding DNA: TGCGCCAGCAGCTTGGAGGGCAGGACTGAGCAGTTCTTC.

This clonotype turned up a few times. The chain has TRBV30 and TRBJ2-7; weak D call: TRBD1 (6 bases). This CDR3 spans 12 amino acids. V was clipped by 2 bases and J by 10 bases, with 15 bases between them. Germline CDR1 GTSNPN, CDR2 SVGIG (reference sequence). DNA of the CDR3: TGTGCCTGGAGTACCTATCGACAGGCCCAGTACTTC. Translation gives CAWSTYRQAQYF. The entire variable domain, with the rest obtained from reference TRBV30 and TRBJ2-7, is as follows: SQTIHQWPATLVQPVGSPLSLECTVEGTSNPNLYWYRQAAGRGLQLLFYSVGIGQISSEVPQNLSASRPQDRQFILSSKKLLLSDSGFYLCAWSTYRQAQYFGPGTRLTVT.

This rearrangement joins TRBV6-2 or TRBV6-3 to TRBJ1-2; D unresolved. Germline lookup yields CDR1 MNHEY and CDR2 SVGEGT. Trimming took 7 bases from V and 4 from J, leaving 13 bases between them. The CDR3 extends over 13 amino acids. Written as DNA, the CDR3 is TGTGCCAGCACCATGGACGGCAGCTATGGCTACACCTTC. Translating it yields CASTMDGSYGYTF.

This chain joins TRBV5-6 and TRBJ2-7, with a possible D match to TRBD1 (6 bases). The germline CDR1 and CDR2 sequences are SGHDT and YYEEEE. CDR3 length: 13 amino acids. V lost 9 bases and J lost 5, with 18 bases in between. The CDR3 sequence: CANLSRGDDEQYF. The CDR3 DNA sequence: TGTGCCAACCTATCCAGGGGAGACGACGAGCAGTACTTC.

This clonotype was detected ten times or more. This rearrangement joins TRBV5-1 to TRBJ2-1; 8 nucleotides match TRBD2. The CDR3 length is 16 residues. Unmatched junction bases numbered 8, after V lost 4 bases and J lost 2 bases. CDR1 is SGHRS, CDR2 YFSETQ, per germline. The CDR3 nucleotides read TGCGCCAGCAGCCGAACTAGCGGAGAGACCTACAATGAGCAGTTCTTC. This translates into CASSRTSGETYNEQFF.

This clonotype was counted only a few times. The chain joins TRBV7-2 to TRBJ2-5; 10 bases are a match to TRBD2. The germline V gene has CDR1 SGHTA and CDR2 FQGNSA. V dropped 5 bases and J dropped 5; count of bases not matched to a gene: 2. The CDR3 extends over 13 amino acids. As DNA, the CDR3 is TGTGCCAGCAGCGGGACTAGCGTGGAGACCCAGTACTTC. This translates into CASSGTSVETQYF.

V usage is TRBV7-9 and J usage is TRBJ2-1, with D unclear. The CDR3 has 11 amino acids. CDR1 is SEHNR and CDR2 is FQNEAQ in the germline V gene (reference sequence). V dropped 6 bases and J dropped 8 bases, with 8 bases sitting between them. This CDR3 is CASRPEYEQFF. For the CDR3, the DNA is TGTGCCAGCAGACCGGAGTATGAGCAGTTCTTC. Full variable domain (rest looked up from reference TRBV7-9 and TRBJ2-1): DTGVSQNPRHKITKRGQNVTFRCDPISEHNRLYWYRQTLGQGPEFLTYFQNEAQLEKSRLLSDRFSAERPKGSFSTLEIQRTEQGDSAMYLCASRPEYEQFFGPGTRLTVL.

The CDR3 coding sequence is TGTGCCAGCAGCTTAGCGGGACAGACTTCCTACAATGAGCAGTTCTTC. Protein product: CASSLAGQTSYNEQFF. V gene TRBV11-2 combines with J gene TRBJ2-1; 7 nucleotides align to TRBD1. Per germline, CDR1 SGHAT and CDR2 FQNNGV. Germline trimming cut 1 base from V and 1 base from J; bases unmatched to any gene: 4. The CDR3 has 16 residues.

The chain links TRBV19 to TRBJ1-6; no firm D call. There are 15 residues in the CDR3. The V gene's germline CDR1 is LNHDA and CDR2 SQIVND (reference sequence). The V end lost 3 bases, the J end lost 8 bases, and 14 bases lay between the germline ends. CDR3 residues: CASSILPDWDSPLHF. CDR3 bases: TGTGCCAGTAGTATTCTCCCAGACTGGGATTCACCCCTCCACTTT.

DNA for the CDR3: TGCGCCAGCAGTAAAAGGGAGGCCGGTGTGCAGTTCTTC. Protein: CASSKREAGVQFF. The gene calls are TRBV10-1 and TRBJ2-1; D is possibly TRBD2 (6 bases). The CDR3 loop spans 13 amino acids. The germline V gene has CDR1 WNHNN and CDR2 SYGVQD (reference sequence). Trimming stripped 5 bases from V and 12 bases from J, with 17 bases between.

In this sample, this clonotype turned up a few times. The rearrangement joins TRBV6-2 or TRBV6-3 to TRBJ2-7; D is unclear. The V end lost 4 bases, the J end lost 3 bases, and 10 bases lay between the germline ends. Looked up from germline, CDR1 is MNHEY and CDR2 is SVGEGT. The CDR3 is made up of 13 amino acids. CDR3 sequence (DNA): TGTGCCAGCAGTTTGGACCCAAACTACGAGCAGTACTTC. Residues: CASSLDPNYEQYF.

This clonotype occurred a few times. The chain combines TRBV29-1 with TRBJ2-5; D may match TRBD1 or TRBD2 (5 bases each). Trimming took 5 bases from V and 9 from J, leaving 16 bases between them. In germline, CDR1 is SQVTM, CDR2 ANQGSEA. The CDR3 consists of 12 residues. As DNA, the CDR3 is TGCAGCGTTCATCGATACCGAGGGGCCCAGTACTTC. Protein: CSVHRYRGAQYF.

For this clonotype: A read error may explain this, as a much larger clone is one base away. The chain employs TRBV7-9 and TRBJ2-1; TRBD2 matches at 9 bases. The CDR3 contains 13 residues. Germline V gives CDR1 SEHNR, CDR2 FQNEAQ (reference sequence). CDR3 in DNA: TGTGCCAGCATCTTAGCGGGAGAGGGTGAGCAGTTCTTC. Protein product: CASILAGEGEQFF.

The chain uses TRBV3-1 and TRBJ2-5; no clear D. The CDR3 length is 14 residues. The V end lost 4 bases, the J end lost 5 bases, and 14 bases lay between the germline ends. Germline values: CDR1 LGHDT, CDR2 YNNKEL (reference sequence). The chain's CDR3 is CASSLREVFETQYF. The CDR3 DNA reads TGTGCCAGCAGCCTCAGAGAGGTGTTTGAGACCCAGTACTTC.

The genes are TRBV3-1 and TRBJ2-1, with 10 bases that match TRBD2. Germline V gene sequence: CDR1 LGHDT, CDR2 YNNKEL (reference sequence). V shed 1 base and J 2 bases; nucleotides not matched to a gene: 2. The CDR3 loop spans 16 amino acids. CDR3 sequence reads: CASSQGAGGTYNEQFF. The CDR3 DNA follows: TGTGCCAGCAGCCAAGGAGCGGGAGGGACCTACAATGAGCAGTTCTTC.

The V gene is TRBV30, the J gene TRBJ1-1; possibly TRBD1 for D (6 bases). The CDR3 consists of 13 residues. The V end was cut by 0 bases, the J end by 2 bases, with 7 bases between. CDR1 and CDR2 (germline): GTSNPN, SVGIG (reference sequence). The CDR3 DNA reads TGTGCCTGGAGTGTCAGGGGCAACACTGAAGCTTTCTTT. This sequence encodes CAWSVRGNTEAFF.

The chain has TRBV21-1 and TRBJ2-7; the D call TRBD1 from the table was never checked on the DNA. TRBV21-1 is a pseudogene locus. The CDR3 totals 11 residues. The CDR3 is CASIQGPEQYF. The DNA for the CDR3 is TGTGCCAGCATCCAGGGACCCGAGCAGTACTTC.

The V gene is TRBV28, the J gene TRBJ2-5; possible D gene TRBD1, 7 bases. With 3 bases removed from V and 11 bases from J, the gap between germline ends came to 16 bases. The CDR3 is 13 residues long. Per germline, CDR1 MDHEN and CDR2 SYDVKM. The CDR3 nucleotides read TGTGCCAGCAGTTTGGACAGGAGGGGGGCGCAGTACTTC. It specifies CASSLDRRGAQYF.

This chain uses TRBV27 with TRBJ2-2; D not certain. CDR1 MNHEY and CDR2 SMNVEV come from the germline V gene (reference sequence). Between the trimmed V and J ends, which lost 6 bases and 2 bases, there was a span of 7 bases. The CDR3 has 13 residues. CDR3: CASREQNTGELFF. DNA for the CDR3: TGTGCCAGCAGGGAGCAAAACACCGGGGAGCTGTTTTTT.

This sequence joins TRBV2 and TRBJ1-1; no clear D. The CDR3 runs to 14 residues. Germline V gives CDR1 SNHLY, CDR2 FYNNEI. The germline V and J ends were trimmed by 8 bases and 1 base, with 14 bases remaining between them. The CDR3 spells CASGVLEGNTEAFF. For the CDR3, the DNA is TGTGCCAGCGGGGTCCTGGAGGGGAACACTGAAGCTTTCTTT.

This clonotype has a count of ten or more. The gene calls are TRBV7-6 and TRBJ2-1; D is possibly TRBD1 (6 bases). V was clipped by 2 bases and J by 6 bases, with 8 bases between them. This CDR3 contains 13 residues. Germline V CDR1 and CDR2: SGHVS, FNYEAQ. This CDR3 is CASSLNRVNEQFF. The CDR3 coding sequence is TGTGCCAGCAGCTTAAACAGGGTCAATGAGCAGTTCTTC.

This clonotype was detected a few times. The rearrangement joins TRBV5-4 to TRBJ2-1, with 8 nucleotides matching TRBD2. This CDR3 is built from 15 residues. J gave up 9 bases and V 5 bases, and 13 bases lay outside the gene matches. CDR1 SGHNT and CDR2 YYREEE come from the germline V gene (reference sequence). CDR3 in DNA: TGTGCCAGCAGTCCTCCCGCGGGAGGCCTCAGTGAGCAGTTCTTC. Its protein is CASSPPAGGLSEQFF.